This TCR beta chain was observed in a study of T cell changes during pregnancy in multiple sclerosis. Sequencing was performed with immunoSEQ multiplex PCR; in TCRdb, only in-frame clones are kept and a portion is missing. The sample has about 40,000 clones, roughly 94% seen once; the top ten hold more than 1.5%. Per the germline V gene, CDR1 is SGDLS and CDR2 is YYNGEE. This CDR3 is 17 amino acids long. Trimming at V came to 0 bases and at J to 7 bases, leaving 11 bases not matched to a gene. Source: peripheral blood, taken in the third trimester of pregnancy. The clonotype was recovered from a female donor with multiple sclerosis, enrolled in a pregnancy study. The rearrangement joins TRBV9 to TRBJ1-4; 8 bases map to TRBD1. CDR3 amino acids: CASSVATGGTGSEKLFF. The CDR3 nucleotides read TGTGCCAGCAGCGTAGCTACTGGAGGGACAGGAAGTGAAAAACTGTTTTTT.